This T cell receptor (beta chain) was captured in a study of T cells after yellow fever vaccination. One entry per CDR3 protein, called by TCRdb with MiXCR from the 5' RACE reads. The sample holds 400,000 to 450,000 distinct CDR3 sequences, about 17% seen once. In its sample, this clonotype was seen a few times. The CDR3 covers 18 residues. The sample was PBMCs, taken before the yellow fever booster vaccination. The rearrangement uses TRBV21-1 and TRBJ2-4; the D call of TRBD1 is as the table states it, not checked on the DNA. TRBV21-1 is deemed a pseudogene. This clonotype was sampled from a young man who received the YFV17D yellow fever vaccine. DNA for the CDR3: TGTGCCAGGATGCCCGTGACGGGGGGGCAAACAGCCAAAAACATTCAGTACTTC. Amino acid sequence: CARMPVTGGQTAKNIQYF.